The 10 T cell receptor beta chains in this list originate from one sample, sequenced in a study of T cell repertoires in cytomegalovirus infection. TCRdb re-derived calls from the reads in MiXCR, one entry per CDR3 protein. The repertoire includes 400,000 to 550,000 distinct CDR3 sequences, approximately 10% of them detected once, and approximately 10% sits in the top ten. The sequencing input was PBMCs. These receptors all come from a human donor in good health (CMV status not recorded). Some clones in this sample may be carry-over from other donors' samples.

This clonotype came up a few times. This chain uses TRBV2 with TRBJ1-5; 9 nucleotides line up with TRBD1. Germline CDR1 is SNHLY and CDR2 is FYNNEI. The CDR3 sequence is 14 residues long. Trimming removed 7 bases from V and 5 bases from J; junction bases left unmatched: 6. The CDR3 nucleotides are TGTGCCAGCAAAGAACAGGGGGCATATCAGCCCCAGCATTTT. This gives the protein CASKEQGAYQPQHF.

The V gene is TRBV2, the J gene TRBJ1-4, with D tentatively TRBD1 (5 bases). The CDR3 covers 12 residues. Trimming left V 8 bases short and J 6 bases short, with 10 bases between. Germline CDR1 SNHLY, CDR2 FYNNEI. The CDR3 sequence is CASGGRHEKLFF. As DNA, the CDR3 is TGTGCCAGCGGGGGTAGGCATGAAAAACTGTTTTTT.

This clonotype occurred once. A much larger clone sits a single nucleotide away, making a read error possible. Here the CDR3 omits its conserved ending phenylalanine or tryptophan, so a read error is the likely source. The genes are TRBV27 and TRBJ2-1; 8 nucleotides agree with TRBD2. V was clipped by 6 bases and J by 1 base; unmatched bases: 8. Germline V CDR1 and CDR2: MNHEY, SMNVEV (reference sequence). The CDR3 consists of 16 residues. This chain's CDR3 is CASRTSRGASYNEQFI. The CDR3 DNA reads TGTGCCAGCAGGACCTCGCGGGGGGCGTCCTACAATGAGCAGTTCATC.

Ten or more counts support this clonotype. V gene TRBV19 combines with J gene TRBJ1-2, with D perhaps matching TRBD1 (5 bases). CDR1 and CDR2 (germline): LNHDA, SQIVND (reference sequence). CDR3 length equals 16 residues. Trimming left V 5 bases short and J 2 bases short, with 18 bases between. CDR3 DNA sequence: TGTGCCAGTAGTTCCTATAAAGGGGAGATCAACTATGGCTACACCTTC. It specifies CASSSYKGEINYGYTF.

This clonotype was found many times. The chain employs TRBV7-3 and TRBJ2-1; perhaps TRBD1 as D (5 bases). Germline V gene lookup returns CDR1 SGHTA and CDR2 FQGTGA. The ends were cut back, 2 bases at V and 6 bases at J, with 14 bases in the middle. The CDR3 sequence is 15 residues long. The CDR3 sequence: CASSLGWGDVNEQFF. Here the CDR3 DNA reads TGTGCCAGCAGCTTAGGGTGGGGCGATGTCAATGAGCAGTTCTTC.

This clonotype was counted between two and nine times. The J gene is TRBJ1-5, the V gene TRBV6-2 or TRBV6-3; the D gene is possibly TRBD1 (5 bases). Per germline, CDR1 MNHEY and CDR2 SVGEGT. The CDR3 extends over 15 amino acids. Deletions cut 2 bases from V and 0 bases from J, with 8 bases between. In DNA form, the CDR3 reads TGTGCCAGCAGTTACACGACAGATAGCAATCAGCCCCAGCATTTT. It yields the protein CASSYTTDSNQPQHF.

This clonotype has a count of ten or more. The chain links TRBV10-3 to TRBJ1-2; D is perhaps TRBD1 (6 bases). The germline V gene encodes CDR1 ENHRY and CDR2 SYGVKD. The CDR3 runs to 13 residues. The V end was cut by 10 bases, the J end by 2 bases, with 14 bases between. The CDR3: CATGDDPNYGYTF. CDR3 bases: TGTGCCACAGGGGACGACCCCAACTATGGCTACACCTTC.

This clonotype was seen at least ten times. The rearrangement uses TRBV7-3 and TRBJ2-3, with TRBD2 matching 15 bases. V lost 0 bases, J lost 5 bases, and 6 bases stayed unmatched. Germline V CDR1 and CDR2: SGHTA, FQGTGA. The CDR3 totals 18 residues. CDR3 amino acids: CASSLTGLAGGGGDTQYF. In nucleotides, the CDR3 is TGTGCCAGCAGCTTAACGGGACTAGCGGGGGGAGGAGGAGATACGCAGTATTTT.

This clonotype was seen ten or more times. This chain connects TRBV10-3 to TRBJ1-4; TRBD1 is a possible D gene (5 bases). V dropped 0 bases and J dropped 8 bases, with 19 bases sitting between them. This CDR3 contains 17 residues. Germline V gene data show CDR1 as ENHRY and CDR2 as SYGVKD. The CDR3 DNA follows: TGTGCCATCAGTGAGTCCGCGGTAGGCGCCGGGACGGAAAAACTGTTTTTT. The encoded protein is CAISESAVGAGTEKLFF.

This clonotype was seen many times. This chain connects TRBV4-1 to TRBJ2-4; 10 bases agree with TRBD2. From germline, CDR1 is MGHRA and CDR2 YSYEKL. V lost 10 bases, J lost 5 bases, and 17 bases stayed unmatched. This CDR3 is 17 amino acids long. CDR3 region: CATSRVASGGHQNIQYF. The CDR3 region has the DNA TGCGCCACTTCGAGGGTGGCTAGCGGGGGCCACCAAAACATTCAGTACTTC.